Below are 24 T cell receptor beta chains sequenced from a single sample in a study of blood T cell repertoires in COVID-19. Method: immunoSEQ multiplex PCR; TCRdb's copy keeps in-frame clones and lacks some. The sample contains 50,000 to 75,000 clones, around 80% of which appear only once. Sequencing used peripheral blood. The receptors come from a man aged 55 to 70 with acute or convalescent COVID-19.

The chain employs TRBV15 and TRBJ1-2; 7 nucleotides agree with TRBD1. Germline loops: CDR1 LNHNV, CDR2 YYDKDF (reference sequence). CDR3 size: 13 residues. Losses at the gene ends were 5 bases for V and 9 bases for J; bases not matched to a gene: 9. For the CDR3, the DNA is TGTGCCACCAGCTCTTCAGGGGGAGTAAGCTACACCTTC. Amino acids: CATSSSGGVSYTF.

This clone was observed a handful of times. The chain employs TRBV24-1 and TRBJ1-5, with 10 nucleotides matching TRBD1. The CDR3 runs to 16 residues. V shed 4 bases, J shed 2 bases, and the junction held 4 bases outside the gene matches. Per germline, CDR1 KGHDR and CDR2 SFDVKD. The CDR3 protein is CATSDSTGGGNQPQHF. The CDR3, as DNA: TGTGCCACCAGTGACTCGACAGGGGGCGGCAATCAGCCCCAGCATTTT.

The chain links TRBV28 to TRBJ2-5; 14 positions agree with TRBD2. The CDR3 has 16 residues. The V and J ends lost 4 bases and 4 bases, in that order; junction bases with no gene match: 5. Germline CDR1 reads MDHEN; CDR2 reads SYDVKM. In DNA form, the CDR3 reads TGTGCCAGCAGTTGGGGGACTAGCGGGAGTGGAGAGACCCAGTACTTC. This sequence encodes CASSWGTSGSGETQYF.

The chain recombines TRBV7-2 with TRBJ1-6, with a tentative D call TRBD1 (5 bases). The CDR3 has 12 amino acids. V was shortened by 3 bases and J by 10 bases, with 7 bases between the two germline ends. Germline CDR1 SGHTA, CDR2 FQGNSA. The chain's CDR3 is CASSLQGSPLHF. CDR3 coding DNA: TGTGCCAGCAGCTTGCAGGGATCACCCCTCCACTTT.

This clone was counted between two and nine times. In nucleotides, the CDR3 is TGCAGCGTTGAATCCGGAGGCAACACCGGGGAGCTGTTTTTT. Translated: CSVESGGNTGELFF. The rearrangement uses TRBV29-1 and TRBJ2-2; maybe TRBD2 (5 bases). CDR3 size: 14 residues. Trimming removed 2 bases from V and 2 bases from J, with 9 bases in between. CDR1 and CDR2 from the germline V gene are SQVTM and ANQGSEA.

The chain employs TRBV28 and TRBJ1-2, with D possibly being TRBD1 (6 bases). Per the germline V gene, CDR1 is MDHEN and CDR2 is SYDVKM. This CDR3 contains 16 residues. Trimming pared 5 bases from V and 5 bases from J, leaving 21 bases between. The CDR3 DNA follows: TGTGCCAGCAGTCCACCCTTGGGGGGGCCTTATTATGGCTACACCTTC. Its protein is CASSPPLGGPYYGYTF.

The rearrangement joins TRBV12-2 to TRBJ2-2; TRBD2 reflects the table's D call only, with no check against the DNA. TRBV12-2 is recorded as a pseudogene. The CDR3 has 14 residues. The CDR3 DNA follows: TGTGCAAGCCCAAGTAGAAACGACACCGGGGAGCTGTTTTTT. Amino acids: CASPSRNDTGELFF.

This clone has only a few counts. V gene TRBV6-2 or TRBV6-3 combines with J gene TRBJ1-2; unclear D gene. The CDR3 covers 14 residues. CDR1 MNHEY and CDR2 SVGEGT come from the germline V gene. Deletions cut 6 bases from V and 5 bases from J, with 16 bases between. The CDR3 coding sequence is TGTGCCAGCAGCCGCGGGTCTCTCATTTATGGCTACACCTTC. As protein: CASSRGSLIYGYTF.

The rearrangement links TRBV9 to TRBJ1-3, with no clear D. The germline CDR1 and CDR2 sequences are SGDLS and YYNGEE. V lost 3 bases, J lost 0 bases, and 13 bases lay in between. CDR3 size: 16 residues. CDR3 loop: CASSANTASSGNTIYF. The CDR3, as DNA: TGTGCCAGCAGCGCCAATACAGCAAGCTCTGGAAACACCATATATTTT.

This CDR3 reads CASKDRDRGRGSPLHF. For the CDR3, the DNA is TGTGCCAGCAAGGACAGGGATAGGGGAAGGGGTTCACCCCTCCACTTT. The chain employs TRBV27 and TRBJ1-6; 8 positions match TRBD1. This CDR3 spans 16 amino acids. CDR1 and CDR2 from the germline V gene are MNHEY and SMNVEV (reference sequence). Trimming at V came to 7 bases and at J to 9 bases, leaving 14 bases not matched to a gene.

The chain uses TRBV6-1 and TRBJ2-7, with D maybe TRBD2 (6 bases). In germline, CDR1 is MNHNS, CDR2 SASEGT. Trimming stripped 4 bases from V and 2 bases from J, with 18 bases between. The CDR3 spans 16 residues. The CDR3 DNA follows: TGTGCCAGCAGTGGGGGGGTTGGGGGAAGCCCCTACGAGCAGTACTTC. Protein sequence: CASSGGVGGSPYEQYF.

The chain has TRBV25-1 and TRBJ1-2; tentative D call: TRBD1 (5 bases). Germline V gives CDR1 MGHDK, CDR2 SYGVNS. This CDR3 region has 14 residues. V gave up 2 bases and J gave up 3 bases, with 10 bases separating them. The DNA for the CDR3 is TGTGCCAGCAGTGAACGACAGTTATACTATGGCTACACCTTC. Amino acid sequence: CASSERQLYYGYTF.

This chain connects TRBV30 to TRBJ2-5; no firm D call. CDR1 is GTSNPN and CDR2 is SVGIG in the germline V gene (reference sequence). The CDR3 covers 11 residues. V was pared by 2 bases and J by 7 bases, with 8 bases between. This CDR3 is CAWSIFGTQYF. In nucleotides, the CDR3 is TGTGCCTGGAGTATCTTCGGGACCCAGTACTTC.

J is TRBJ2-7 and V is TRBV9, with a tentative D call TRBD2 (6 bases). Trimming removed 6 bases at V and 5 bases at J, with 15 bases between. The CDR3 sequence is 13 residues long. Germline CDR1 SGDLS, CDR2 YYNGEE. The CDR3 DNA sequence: TGTGCCAGCATTGGCGCTAGCGTCAACGAGCAGTACTTC. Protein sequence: CASIGASVNEQYF.

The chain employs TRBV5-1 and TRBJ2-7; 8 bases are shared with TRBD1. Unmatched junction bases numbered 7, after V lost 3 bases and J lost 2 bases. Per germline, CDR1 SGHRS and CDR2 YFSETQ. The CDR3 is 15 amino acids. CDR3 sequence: CASSYDRGPAYEQYF. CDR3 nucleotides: TGCGCCAGCAGCTACGACAGGGGCCCTGCCTACGAGCAGTACTTC. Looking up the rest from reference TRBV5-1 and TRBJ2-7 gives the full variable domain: KAGVTQTPRYLIKTRGQQVTLSCSPISGHRSVSWYQQTPGQGLQFLFEYFSETQRNKGNFPGRFSGRQFSNSRSEMNVSTLELGDSALYLCASSYDRGPAYEQYFGPGTRLTVT.

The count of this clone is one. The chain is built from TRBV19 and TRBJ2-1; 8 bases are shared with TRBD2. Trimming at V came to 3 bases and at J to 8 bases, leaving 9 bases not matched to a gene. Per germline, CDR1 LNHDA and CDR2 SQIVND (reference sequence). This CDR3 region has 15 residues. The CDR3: CASSMGSGRRHEQFF. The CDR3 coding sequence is TGTGCCAGTAGTATGGGGAGCGGGAGAAGGCATGAGCAGTTCTTC. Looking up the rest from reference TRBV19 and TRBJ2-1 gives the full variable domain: DGGITQSPKYLFRKEGQNVTLSCEQNLNHDAMYWYRQDPGQGLRLIYYSQIVNDFQKGDIAEGYSVSREKKESFPLTVTSAQKNPTAFYLCASSMGSGRRHEQFFGPGTRLTVL.

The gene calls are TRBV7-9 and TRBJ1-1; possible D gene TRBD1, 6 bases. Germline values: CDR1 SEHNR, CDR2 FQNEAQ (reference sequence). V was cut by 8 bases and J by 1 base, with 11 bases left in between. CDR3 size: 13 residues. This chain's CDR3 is CASVGQPNTEAFF. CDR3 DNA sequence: TGTGCCAGCGTGGGACAACCGAACACTGAAGCTTTCTTT.

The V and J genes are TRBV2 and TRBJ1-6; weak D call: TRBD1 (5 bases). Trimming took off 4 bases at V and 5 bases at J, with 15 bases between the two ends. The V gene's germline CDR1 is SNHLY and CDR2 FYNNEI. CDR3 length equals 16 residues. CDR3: CASSAQGFRNNSPLHF. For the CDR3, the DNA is TGTGCCAGCAGTGCTCAGGGATTCAGGAATAATTCACCCCTCCACTTT.

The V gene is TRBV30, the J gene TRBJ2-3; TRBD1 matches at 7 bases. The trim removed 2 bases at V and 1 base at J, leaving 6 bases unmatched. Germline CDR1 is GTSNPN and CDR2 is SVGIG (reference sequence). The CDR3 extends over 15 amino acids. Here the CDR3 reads CAWSRDRGGTDTQYF. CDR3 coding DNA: TGTGCCTGGAGTCGGGACAGAGGGGGCACAGATACGCAGTATTTT.

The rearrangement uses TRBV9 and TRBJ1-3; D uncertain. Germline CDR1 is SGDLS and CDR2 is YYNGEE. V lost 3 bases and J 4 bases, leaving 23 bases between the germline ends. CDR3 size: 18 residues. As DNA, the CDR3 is TGTGCCAGCAGCGCTGCCTCGCGCCCCCTCGGGATCGGAAACACCATATATTTT. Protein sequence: CASSAASRPLGIGNTIYF.

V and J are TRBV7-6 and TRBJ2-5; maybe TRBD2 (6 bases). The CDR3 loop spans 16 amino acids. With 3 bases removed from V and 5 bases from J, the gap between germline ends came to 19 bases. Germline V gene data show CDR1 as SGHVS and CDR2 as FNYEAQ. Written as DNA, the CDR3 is TGTGCCAGCAGCTTGATCCGGGACTCCTCAGGGGAGACCCAGTACTTC. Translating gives CASSLIRDSSGETQYF.

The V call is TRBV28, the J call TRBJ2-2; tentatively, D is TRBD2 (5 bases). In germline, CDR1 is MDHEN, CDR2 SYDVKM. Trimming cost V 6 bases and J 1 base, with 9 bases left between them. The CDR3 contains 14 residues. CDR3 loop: CASSQDWNTGELFF. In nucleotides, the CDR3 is TGTGCCAGCAGCCAGGACTGGAACACCGGGGAGCTGTTTTTT.

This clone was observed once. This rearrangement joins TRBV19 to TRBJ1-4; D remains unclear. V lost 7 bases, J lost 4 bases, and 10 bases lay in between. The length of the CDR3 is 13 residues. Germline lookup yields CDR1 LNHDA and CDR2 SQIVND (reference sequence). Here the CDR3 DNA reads TGTGCCAGTAACTACGACCTTAATGAAAAACTGTTTTTT. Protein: CASNYDLNEKLFF.

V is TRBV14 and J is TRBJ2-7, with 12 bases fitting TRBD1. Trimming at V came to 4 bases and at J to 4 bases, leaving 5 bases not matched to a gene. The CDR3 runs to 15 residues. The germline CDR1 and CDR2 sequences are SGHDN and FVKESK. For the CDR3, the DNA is TGTGCCAGCAGCCTTAGGGACAGGGGGCATTACGAGCAGTACTTC. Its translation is CASSLRDRGHYEQYF.